A single sample gave rise to the 9 T cell receptor beta chains below, sequenced in a study of blood T cell repertoires in COVID-19. Sequencing used immunoSEQ multiplex PCR; TCRdb keeps in-frame clones, though not all of them. Of over 55,000 clones listed, roughly 85% are singletons. The sequenced sample was peripheral blood. These receptors were collected from a man between 50 and 59 years old with acute or convalescent COVID-19.

The rearrangement joins TRBV5-5 to TRBJ1-2, with D unresolved. This CDR3 spans 14 amino acids. Trimming stripped 4 bases from V and 6 bases from J, with 16 bases between. Per the germline V gene, CDR1 is SGHKS and CDR2 is YYEKEE (reference sequence). This CDR3 reads CASSPVSLTHGYTF. DNA for the CDR3: TGTGCCAGCAGCCCTGTCTCTTTAACTCATGGCTACACCTTC. Complete variable domain (other parts from reference TRBV5-5 and TRBJ1-2): DAGVTQSPTHLIKTRGQQVTLRCSPISGHKSVSWYQQVLGQGPQFIFQYYEKEERGRGNFPDRFSARQFPNYSSELNVNALLLGDSALYLCASSPVSLTHGYTFGSGTRLTVV.

This clone was counted a single time. This sequence joins TRBV14 and TRBJ1-1; unclear D gene. There are 13 residues in the CDR3. The germline CDR1 and CDR2 sequences are SGHDN and FVKESK. The ends were cut back, 5 bases at V and 4 bases at J, with 11 bases in the middle. The CDR3 nucleotides read TGTGCCAGCAGCGCGGACTCCTTCACTGAAGCTTTCTTT. This codes for CASSADSFTEAFF.

Here the CDR3 DNA reads TGTGCCAGCAGCCCCCGTGTTGGGACAGGGGGCACTGAAGCTTTCTTT. This encodes CASSPRVGTGGTEAFF. The rearrangement uses TRBV9 and TRBJ1-1; 11 positions agree with TRBD1. This CDR3 comprises 16 residues. V trimming: 4 bases; J trimming: 4 bases; junction bases outside the gene matches: 9. CDR1 and CDR2 (germline): SGDLS, YYNGEE. The whole variable domain, filled in from reference TRBV9 and TRBJ1-1, reads DSGVTQTPKHLITATGQRVTLRCSPRSGDLSVYWYQQSLDQGLQFLIQYYNGEERAKGNILERFSAQQFPDLHSELNLSSLELGDSALYFCASSPRVGTGGTEAFFGQGTRLTVV.

Remarks on this clone: A junction boundary mismatches the germline segment, possibly from a read error. This sequence joins TRBV6-1 and TRBJ2-2; a weak D match, TRBD1 (6 bases). The CDR3 is made up of 15 amino acids. Germline loops: CDR1 MNHNS, CDR2 SASEGT. CDR3 sequence: CASREDRRLTGELFF. In nucleotides, the CDR3 is TGTGCCAGCAGAGAAGACAGGCGGTTGACCGGGGAGCTGTTTTTT.

The chain employs TRBV24-1 and TRBJ1-1, with D perhaps TRBD1 (5 bases). The CDR3 loop spans 17 amino acids. Trimming removed 5 bases from V and 4 bases from J, with 22 bases in between. CDR1 and CDR2 (germline): KGHDR, SFDVKD. As DNA, the CDR3 is TGTGCCACCAGTGGGGGACTGGACAAGAACAATGTCACTGAAGCTTTCTTT. Protein sequence: CATSGGLDKNNVTEAFF.

The chain links TRBV9 to TRBJ2-1, with a tentative D call TRBD2 (6 bases). V lost 0 bases and J 6 bases, leaving 16 bases between the germline ends. Germline V lookup: CDR1 SGDLS, CDR2 YYNGEE. The CDR3 has 16 amino acids. Written as DNA, the CDR3 is TGTGCCAGCAGCGTAGGCGGACTAACCCGCGTCAATGAGCAGTTCTTC. Protein: CASSVGGLTRVNEQFF.

This clone was seen once. The chain links TRBV6-5 to TRBJ2-1; TRBD1 is a possible D gene (5 bases). Germline V lookup: CDR1 MNHEY, CDR2 SVGAGI. There are 15 residues in the CDR3. V lost 2 bases and J lost 2, with 10 bases in between. The DNA for the CDR3 is TGTGCCAGCAGTTACACCGACAGTCCCTACAATGAGCAGTTCTTC. The encoded protein is CASSYTDSPYNEQFF.

The chain combines TRBV28 with TRBJ2-5; tentatively, D is TRBD2 (7 bases). Germline loops: CDR1 MDHEN, CDR2 SYDVKM. V was shortened by 3 bases and J by 6 bases, with 14 bases between the two germline ends. The CDR3 has 14 amino acids. CDR3 in DNA: TGTGCCAGCAGTTTTGGGGGGGACATGCAGACCCAGTACTTC. Residues: CASSFGGDMQTQYF.

The J gene is TRBJ1-1, the V gene TRBV3-1 (or the pseudogene TRBV3-2); D ambiguous. Germline assignment: CDR1 LGHDT and CDR2 YNNKEL (reference sequence). The CDR3 is made up of 11 amino acids. The V gene lost 2 bases and the J gene lost 7 bases, with 5 bases spanning the gap. This CDR3 is CASSQLGEAFF. The CDR3 bases are TGTGCCAGCAGCCAACTCGGTGAAGCTTTCTTT.